This T cell receptor beta chain is drawn from a study of T cell responses to AZD1222 COVID-19 vaccine. Points from the study as a whole: White British donors predominated, females outnumbered males, and clonal diversity was possibly underestimated.

Comment on this clone: The antigen remains undetermined.

The CDR3 loop spans 16 amino acids. With V trimmed by 3 bases and J by 4 bases, 10 bases remained unmatched. The germline CDR1 and CDR2 sequences are GTSNPN and SVGIG (reference sequence). Profiling relied on immunoSEQ multiplex PCR, and the TCRdb table lists in-frame clones only, not all of them. Of under 70,000 clones listed, approximately 88% are singletons. Sequencing used peripheral blood, obtained on day 0 of AZD1222 vaccination. The receptor was isolated from an adult in good health. The chain is built from TRBV30 and TRBJ2-1; 9 nucleotides line up with TRBD2. This chain's CDR3 is CAWRGLGAGGYNEQFF. CDR3 nucleotides: TGTGCCTGGAGGGGGTTGGGAGCGGGAGGATACAATGAGCAGTTCTTC.